The T cell receptor (beta chain) under discussion was sequenced for a study of blood T cell repertoires in COVID-19. CDR3 length: 13 amino acids. From germline, CDR1 is SNHLY and CDR2 FYNNEI. Trimming removed 8 bases from V and 6 bases from J, with 14 bases in between. Measured with immunoSEQ multiplex PCR; TCRdb has only the in-frame clones, and not every one. Of some 110,000 clones in the sample, about 85% were seen once. The rearrangement uses TRBV2 and TRBJ1-5, with D maybe TRBD1 (5 bases). The TCR originated in a man between 50 and 59 years old with acute or convalescent COVID-19. Sequenced input: peripheral blood. The CDR3 loop is CASRVGVSQPQHF. The CDR3 nucleotides read TGTGCCAGCCGCGTAGGGGTCAGTCAGCCCCAGCATTTT.